The entry below describes one TCR beta chain. Its specificity is not known. This entry is derived from a study of Ad26.COV2.S vaccination and SARS-CoV-2 variants. Study results and caveats: Across vaccine and placebo recipients, the breadth of non-spike TCRs was similar.

The treatment was: 15 to 20 received Ad26.COV2.S at low or high dose, single or two shots; about five received placebo; per-sample allocation not given. Collection of the samples took place on day 63 after the first injection of vaccine or placebo. Some clones are missing from TCRdb's copy, which holds only in-frame ones; the method was immunoSEQ multiplex PCR. Of nearly 400,000 clones listed, 75% to 90% are singletons. CDR3 length: 12 amino acids. Germline V lookup: CDR1 MDHEN, CDR2 SYDVKM. The germline V and J ends were trimmed by 2 bases and 9 bases, with 8 bases remaining between them. This TCR was recovered from a person between 18 and 59 years old who received the Ad26.COV2.S COVID-19 vaccine or a placebo. The sequencing used peripheral blood, collected in a trial of Ad26.COV2.S vaccine versus placebo. The chain joins TRBV28 to TRBJ1-5; D call uncertain. CDR3 sequence (DNA): TGTGCCAGCAGTTTAAAGGTAGGGCCCCAGCATTTT. Protein: CASSLKVGPQHF.